This T cell receptor (beta chain) came from a study of T-cell reconstitution after alpha-beta-depleted transplantation in children. Preparation of the TCRbeta library was carried out with unique molecular identifiers. TCRdb ran MiXCR on the PCR reads and lists one entry per CDR3 protein. This table has 200,000 to 250,000 distinct CDR3 sequences, around 9.5% appearing once. The CDR3 consists of 12 residues. V gave up 4 bases and J gave up 5 bases, with 8 bases separating them. This clonotype was observed a few times. The source was PBMCs from the stem cell graft donor, collected from the stem cell graft. This receptor was taken from a human donor who donated a stem cell graft to a child with acute lymphoblastic leukemia. V is TRBV12-3 or TRBV12-4 and J is TRBJ1-2; D is unclear. DNA for the CDR3: TGTGCCAGCAGTTCGAGTTTGTATGGCTACACCTTC. Translation: CASSSSLYGYTF.